The T cell receptor (beta chain) described here comes from a study of blood T cell repertoires in COVID-19. The wider study: Sources were T cells, B-cell-depleted T cells, or PBMCs; the material itself was cDNA or gDNA.

Produced via immunoSEQ multiplex PCR; TCRdb's table is partial and in-frame only. The table lists 430,000 or so clones, about 90% of them singletons. The sequencing input was peripheral blood. This receptor was obtained from a man between 18 and 35 years old with COVID-19, enrolled during active disease.

CDR3 DNA sequence: TGTGCCTGGATGGCGGGCACAGGGGAGCAGTACTTC. It yields the protein CAWMAGTGEQYF. The rearrangement uses TRBV30 and TRBJ2-7, with a possible D match to TRBD1 (6 bases). The V and J ends lost 4 bases and 7 bases respectively, with 14 bases between them. The germline CDR1 and CDR2 sequences are GTSNPN and SVGIG (reference sequence). The CDR3 length is 12 residues. The full variable domain, rest sourced from reference TRBV30 and TRBJ2-7, is SQTIHQWPATLVQPVGSPLSLECTVEGTSNPNLYWYRQAAGRGLQLLFYSVGIGQISSEVPQNLSASRPQDRQFILSSKKLLLSDSGFYLCAWMAGTGEQYFGPGTRLTVT.